The rows below give T cell receptor beta chains drawn from one sample of a study of CD8 T cells in Susac syndrome. TCRdb reanalysed the immunoSEQ multiplex PCR reads using MiXCR and keeps one entry per CDR3 protein. The table lists around 170,000 distinct CDR3 sequences, under 95% of them singletons, with about 0.073% in the top ten. Material: CD4+ T cells from PBMCs. The receptors stem from a human donor in good health. The CDR3 runs from the conserved cysteine through the conserved F or W. The order of the fields is D gene, clone size, V gene, J gene, CDR3 protein, CDR3 DNA. The D gene is left open where the match is weak. A row's size may be missing; if present it is once, few, many or a size class.

.,.,TRBV4-3,TRBJ2-1,CASSPQLGEQFF,TGCGCCAGCAGCCCTCAGCTGGGTGAGCAGTTCTTC
TRBD2,.,TRBV6-5,TRBJ2-7,CASSYSGGGGSYEQYF,TGTGCCAGCAGTTACTCAGGAGGCGGGGGCTCCTACGAGCAGTACTTC
TRBD2,.,TRBV20-1,TRBJ2-1,CSARAGGYNEQFF,TGCAGTGCTAGGGCGGGAGGGTACAATGAGCAGTTCTTC
TRBD2,.,TRBV6-1,TRBJ2-1,CASRLAGGLRNEQFF,TGTGCCAGCAGGTTAGCGGGAGGGCTCAGAAATGAGCAGTTCTTC
.,.,TRBV6-5,TRBJ1-3,CASRTYSGNTIYF,TGTGCCAGCAGAACTTACTCTGGAAACACCATATATTTT
TRBD2,.,TRBV28,TRBJ2-3,CASISVAGVPDTQYF,TGTGCCAGCATATCCGTTGCGGGAGTCCCAGATACGCAGTATTTT
.,once,TRBV20-1,TRBJ2-5,CSAPQLRGETQYF,TGCAGTGCTCCACAGCTCCGCGGGGAGACCCAGTACTTC
.,.,TRBV15,TRBJ2-1,CATSRGETREQFF,TGTGCCACCAGCAGAGGGGAGACTCGCGAGCAGTTCTTC
TRBD1,.,TRBV29-1,TRBJ2-7,CSVTLTGTVGHEQYF,TGCAGCGTAACGTTGACCGGGACAGTTGGCCACGAGCAGTACTTC
.,once,TRBV19,TRBJ1-5,CASTRLAGQPQHF,TGTGCCAGTACGCGCCTCGCCGGTCAGCCCCAGCATTTT
TRBD2,.,TRBV2,TRBJ2-1,CASRLGLAGGYNEQFF,TGTGCCAGCCGCCTCGGACTAGCGGGAGGCTACAATGAGCAGTTCTTC
.,.,TRBV19,TRBJ1-2,CASSIVLGSSGYTF,TGTGCCAGTAGTATAGTCCTCGGAAGCTCTGGCTACACCTTC
TRBD1,few,TRBV2,TRBJ2-7,CASTDRGSYEQYF,TGTGCCAGCACAGACAGGGGCAGTTACGAGCAGTACTTC
.,few,TRBV25-1,TRBJ1-1,CASSRGANTEAFF,TGTGCCAGCTCCCGGGGGGCGAACACTGAAGCTTTCTTT
.,.,TRBV29-1,TRBJ1-3,CSVAGQLSGNTIYF,TGCAGCGTCGCTGGACAGCTCTCTGGAAACACCATATATTTT
TRBD1,.,TRBV20-1,TRBJ1-2,CSARQGAYGYTF,TGCAGTGCGCGACAGGGGGCCTATGGCTACACCTTC
TRBD1,.,TRBV19,TRBJ1-3,CASRASGTANTIYF,TGTGCCAGTAGGGCCTCCGGGACAGCGAACACCATATATTTT
.,.,TRBV18,TRBJ2-7,CASSPLLAGGSYEQYF,TGTGCCAGCTCACCACTCCTAGCTGGGGGATCCTACGAGCAGTACTTC
.,.,TRBV20-1,TRBJ2-7,CSARPYYEQYF,TGCAGTGCTAGGCCATACTACGAGCAGTACTTC
TRBD1,.,TRBV12-3/TRBV12-4,TRBJ1-1,CASSLEGAEGTEAFF,TGTGCCAGCAGCCTGGAGGGGGCGGAAGGGACTGAAGCTTTCTTT
.,.,TRBV28,TRBJ2-7,CASSLYRQLNSYEQYF,TGTGCCAGCAGCCTATACAGGCAACTGAACTCCTACGAGCAGTACTTC
TRBD2,.,TRBV3-1,TRBJ2-7,CASSGLGLAGGINEQYF,TGTGCCAGCAGCGGATTGGGACTAGCGGGAGGAATCAACGAGCAGTACTTC
TRBD1,.,TRBV18,TRBJ2-5,CASSPRDRGLKTQYF,TGTGCCAGCTCACCAAGGGACAGGGGGCTAAAGACCCAGTACTTC
.,.,TRBV20-1,TRBJ2-1,CSARVLADRNNEQFF,TGCAGTGCTAGAGTTTTGGCTGACCGGAACAATGAGCAGTTCTTC
.,.,TRBV7-2,TRBJ2-3,CASSFQTQEGTQYF,TGTGCCAGCAGCTTTCAGACACAGGAGGGTACGCAGTATTTT
.,few,TRBV7-2,TRBJ2-5,CASSPDSQETQYF,TGTGCCAGCAGCCCGGACAGTCAAGAGACCCAGTACTTC
TRBD1,.,TRBV23-1,TRBJ1-5,CASSQWGQGPARSGQPQHF,TGCGCCAGCAGTCAATGGGGACAGGGGCCCGCGCGATCTGGTCAGCCCCAGCATTTT
.,few,TRBV2,TRBJ1-5,CASSVTTGGYQPQHF,TGTGCCAGCAGTGTTACGACTGGCGGTTATCAGCCCCAGCATTTT
TRBD1,.,TRBV24-1,TRBJ2-5,CATSEVDRGSETQYF,TGTGCCACCAGTGAGGTGGACAGGGGGTCAGAGACCCAGTACTTC
TRBD2,once,TRBV25-1,TRBJ2-3,CASSEYSAGGSDTQYF,TGTGCCAGCAGTGAATATTCGGCGGGAGGGTCAGATACGCAGTATTTT
.,.,TRBV20-1,TRBJ1-1,CSASGIRLEAFF,TGCAGTGCTAGTGGCATACGGCTTGAAGCTTTCTTT
TRBD2,.,TRBV6-4,TRBJ2-6,CASSPTGAGKSSGANVLTF,TGTGCCAGCAGCCCCACAGGAGCGGGGAAGAGCTCTGGGGCCAACGTCCTGACTTTC
.,.,TRBV28,TRBJ1-5,CASSPYRNQPQHF,TGTGCCAGCAGTCCTTACAGGAATCAGCCCCAGCATTTT
TRBD2,few,TRBV5-4,TRBJ2-1,CASSLGLAGGNEQFF,TGTGCCAGCAGCTTGGGGCTAGCGGGAGGCAATGAGCAGTTCTTC
TRBD2,.,TRBV3-1,TRBJ2-1,CASSRAGASYNEQFF,TGTGCCAGCAGTAGAGCGGGGGCCTCCTACAATGAGCAGTTCTTC
.,once,TRBV27,TRBJ2-5,CASSLGIQETQYF,TGTGCCAGCAGTTTAGGCATCCAAGAGACCCAGTACTTC
.,.,TRBV7-2,TRBJ2-5,CASSLSLPQETQYF,TGTGCCAGCAGCTTATCTCTGCCCCAAGAGACCCAGTACTTC
TRBD2,.,TRBV5-1,TRBJ2-5,CASSLAAGGPETQYF,TGCGCCAGCAGCTTGGCAGCGGGAGGGCCGGAGACCCAGTACTTC
.,.,TRBV12-3/TRBV12-4,TRBJ2-5,CASSQWRRETQYF,TGTGCCAGCAGCCAGTGGCGGAGAGAGACCCAGTACTTC
TRBD2,few,TRBV5-6,TRBJ2-6,CASSLDGGYGANVLTF,TGTGCCAGCAGCTTGGACGGGGGGTACGGGGCCAACGTCCTGACTTTC